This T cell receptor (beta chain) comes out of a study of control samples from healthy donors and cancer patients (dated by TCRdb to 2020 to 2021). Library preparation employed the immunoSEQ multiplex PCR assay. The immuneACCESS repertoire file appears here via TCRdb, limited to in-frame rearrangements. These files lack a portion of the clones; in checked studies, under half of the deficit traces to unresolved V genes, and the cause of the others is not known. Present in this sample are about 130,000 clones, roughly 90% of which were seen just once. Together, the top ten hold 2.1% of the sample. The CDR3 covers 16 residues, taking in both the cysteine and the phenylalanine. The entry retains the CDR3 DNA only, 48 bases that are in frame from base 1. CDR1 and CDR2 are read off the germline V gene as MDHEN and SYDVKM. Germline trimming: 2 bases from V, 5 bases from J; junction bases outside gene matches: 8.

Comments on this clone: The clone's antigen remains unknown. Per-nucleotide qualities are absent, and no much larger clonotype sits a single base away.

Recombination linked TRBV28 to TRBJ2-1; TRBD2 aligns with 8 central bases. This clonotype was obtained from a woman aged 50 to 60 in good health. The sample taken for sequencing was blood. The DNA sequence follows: TGTGCCAGCAGTTTACGAACGGGACTAGGAAACAATGAGCAGTTCTTC. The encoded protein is CASSLRTGLGNNEQFF. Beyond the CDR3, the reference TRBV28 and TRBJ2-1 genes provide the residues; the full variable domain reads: DVKVTQSSRYLVKRTGEKVFLECVQDMDHENMFWYRQDPGLGLRLIYFSYDVKMKEKGDIPEGYSVSREKKERFSLILESASTNQTSMYLCASSLRTGLGNNEQFFGPGTRLTVL.